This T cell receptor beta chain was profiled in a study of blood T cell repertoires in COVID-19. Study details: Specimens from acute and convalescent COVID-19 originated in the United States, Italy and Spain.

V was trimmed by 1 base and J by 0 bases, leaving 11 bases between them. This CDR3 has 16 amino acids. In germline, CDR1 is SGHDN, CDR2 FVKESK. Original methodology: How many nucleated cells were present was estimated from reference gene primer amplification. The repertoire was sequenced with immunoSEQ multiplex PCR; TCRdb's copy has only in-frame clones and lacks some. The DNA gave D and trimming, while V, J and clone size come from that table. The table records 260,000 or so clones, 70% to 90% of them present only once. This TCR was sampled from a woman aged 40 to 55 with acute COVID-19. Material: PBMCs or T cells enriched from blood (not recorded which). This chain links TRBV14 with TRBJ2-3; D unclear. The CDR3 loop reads CASSQGLYFSTDTQYF. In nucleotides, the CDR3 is TGTGCCAGCAGCCAAGGACTCTACTTTAGCACAGATACGCAGTATTTT. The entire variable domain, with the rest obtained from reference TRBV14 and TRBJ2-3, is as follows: EAGVTQFPSHSVIEKGQTVTLRCDPISGHDNLYWYRRVMGKEIKFLLHFVKESKQDESGMPNNRFLAERTGGTYSTLKVQPAELEDSGVYFCASSQGLYFSTDTQYFGPGTRLTVL.